This T cell receptor (beta chain) was sequenced in a study of glioma-infiltrating T cells after dendritic cell vaccination. V shed 1 base and J shed 7 bases, with 13 bases lying between them. CDR1 and CDR2 from the germline V gene are SNHLY and FYNNEI. There are 15 residues in the CDR3. Using immunoSEQ multiplex PCR, the repertoire was profiled, and TCRdb retains in-frame clones only, with some absent. The profile covers just over 95,000 clones, with about four fifths appearing a single time and less than 7% taken by the ten largest. The sample here was blood, taken before dendritic cell vaccination. The chain recombines TRBV2 with TRBJ2-2; tentatively, D is TRBD2 (7 bases). The TCR originated in a human donor with glioblastoma. The CDR3 DNA reads TGTGCCAGCAGTGAAGAGGGGGGGAAAGGCGGGGAGCTGTTTTTT. This gives the protein CASSEEGGKGGELFF.